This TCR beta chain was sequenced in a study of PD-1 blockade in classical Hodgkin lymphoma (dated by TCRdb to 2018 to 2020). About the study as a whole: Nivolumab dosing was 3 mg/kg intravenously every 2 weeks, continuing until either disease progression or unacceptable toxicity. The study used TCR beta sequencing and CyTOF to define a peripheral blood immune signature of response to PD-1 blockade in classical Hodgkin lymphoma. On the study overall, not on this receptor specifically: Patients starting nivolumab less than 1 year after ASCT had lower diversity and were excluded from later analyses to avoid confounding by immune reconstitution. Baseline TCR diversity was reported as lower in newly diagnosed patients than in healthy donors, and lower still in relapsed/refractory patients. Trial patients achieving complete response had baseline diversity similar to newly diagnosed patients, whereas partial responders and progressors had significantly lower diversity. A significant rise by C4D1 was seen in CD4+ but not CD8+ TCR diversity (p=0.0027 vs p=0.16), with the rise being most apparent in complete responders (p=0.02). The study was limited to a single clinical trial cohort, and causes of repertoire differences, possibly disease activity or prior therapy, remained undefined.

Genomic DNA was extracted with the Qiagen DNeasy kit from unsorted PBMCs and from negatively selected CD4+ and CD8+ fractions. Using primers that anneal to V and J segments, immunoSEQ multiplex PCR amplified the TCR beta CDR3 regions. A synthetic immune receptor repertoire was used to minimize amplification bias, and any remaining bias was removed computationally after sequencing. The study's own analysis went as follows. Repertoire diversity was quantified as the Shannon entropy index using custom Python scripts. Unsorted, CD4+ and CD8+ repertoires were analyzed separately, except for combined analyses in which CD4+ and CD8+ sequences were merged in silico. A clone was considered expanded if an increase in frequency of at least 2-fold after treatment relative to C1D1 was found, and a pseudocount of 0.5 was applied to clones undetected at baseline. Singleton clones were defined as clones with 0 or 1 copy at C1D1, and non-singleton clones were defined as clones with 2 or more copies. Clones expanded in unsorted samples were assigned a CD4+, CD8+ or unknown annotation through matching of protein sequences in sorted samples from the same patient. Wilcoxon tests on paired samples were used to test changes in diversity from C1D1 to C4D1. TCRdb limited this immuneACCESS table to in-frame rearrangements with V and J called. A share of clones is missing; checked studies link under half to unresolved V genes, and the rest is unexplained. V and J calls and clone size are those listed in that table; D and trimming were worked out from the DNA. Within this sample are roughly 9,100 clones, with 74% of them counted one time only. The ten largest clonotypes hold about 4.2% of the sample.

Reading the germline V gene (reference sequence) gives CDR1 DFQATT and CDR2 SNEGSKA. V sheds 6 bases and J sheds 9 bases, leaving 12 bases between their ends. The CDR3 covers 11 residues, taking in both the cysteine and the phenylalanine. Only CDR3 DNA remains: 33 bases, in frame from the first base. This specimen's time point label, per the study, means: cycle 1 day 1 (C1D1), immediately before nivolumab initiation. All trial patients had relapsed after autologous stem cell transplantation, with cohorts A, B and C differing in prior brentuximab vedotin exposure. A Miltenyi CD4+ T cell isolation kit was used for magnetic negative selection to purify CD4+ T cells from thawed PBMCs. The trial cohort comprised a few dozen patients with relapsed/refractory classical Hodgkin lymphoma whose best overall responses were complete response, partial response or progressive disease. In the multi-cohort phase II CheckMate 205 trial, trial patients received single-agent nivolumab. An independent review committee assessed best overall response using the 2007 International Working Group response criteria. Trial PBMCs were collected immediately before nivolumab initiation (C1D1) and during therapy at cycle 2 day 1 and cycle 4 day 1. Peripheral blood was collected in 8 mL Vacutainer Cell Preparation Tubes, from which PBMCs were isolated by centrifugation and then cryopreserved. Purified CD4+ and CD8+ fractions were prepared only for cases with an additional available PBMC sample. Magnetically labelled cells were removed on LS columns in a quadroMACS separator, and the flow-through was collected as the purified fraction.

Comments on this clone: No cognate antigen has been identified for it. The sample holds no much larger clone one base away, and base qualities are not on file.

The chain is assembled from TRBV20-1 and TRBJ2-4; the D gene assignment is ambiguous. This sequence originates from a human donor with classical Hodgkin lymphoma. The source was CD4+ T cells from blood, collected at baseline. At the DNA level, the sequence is TGCAGTGCGCGTCACTTCGGCATTCAGTACTTC. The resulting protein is CSARHFGIQYF.